These T cell receptor beta chains were read from a single sample in a study of naive and memory T cell subsets. Each CDR3 protein is one row after TCRdb ran MiXCR on the UMI-ligation and nested PCR reads. The data contain some 4,500 distinct CDR3 sequences, just over 7% of them seen just once; the ten biggest clones take up 65% to 90%. Sequenced: CD4+ TEMRA cells from blood. The receptors shown here come from a human donor in good health. CDR3s include the opening cysteine and the closing phenylalanine or tryptophan. D genes are given only for firm matches. Part of the rows lack a size; the others show once, few, many or a class for expanded clones.

v_gene: TRBV6-2/TRBV6-3
d_gene: TRBD2
abundance: few
j_gene: TRBJ2-1
CDR3aa: CASSYVREGEQFF
CDR3nt: TGTGCCAGCAGTTACGTTAGGGAGGGTGAGCAGTTCTTC

v_gene: TRBV7-9
d_gene: .
abundance: many
j_gene: TRBJ2-1
CDR3aa: CASSLEGEQFF
CDR3nt: TGTGCCAGCAGCTTAGAGGGGGAGCAGTTCTTC

v_gene: TRBV18
d_gene: TRBD2
abundance: .
j_gene: TRBJ2-1
CDR3aa: CASSPILAGADEQFF
CDR3nt: TGTGCCAGCTCCCCGATACTAGCGGGAGCGGATGAGCAGTTCTTC

v_gene: TRBV6-2/TRBV6-3
d_gene: TRBD1
abundance: .
j_gene: TRBJ1-2
CDR3aa: CASSSRTGYGYTF
CDR3nt: TGTGCCAGCAGTTCCCGGACAGGGTATGGCTACACCTTC

v_gene: TRBV7-2
d_gene: .
abundance: .
j_gene: TRBJ2-7
CDR3aa: CASSLDAALSEQYF
CDR3nt: TGTGCCAGCAGCTTAGACGCTGCCCTTAGCGAGCAGTACTTC

v_gene: TRBV19
d_gene: TRBD1
abundance: few
j_gene: TRBJ1-1
CDR3aa: CASSSEGTGLNTEAFF
CDR3nt: TGTGCCAGTAGTTCGGAAGGGACAGGTTTGAACACTGAAGCTTTCTTT

v_gene: TRBV7-2
d_gene: .
abundance: many
j_gene: TRBJ2-4
CDR3aa: CASSFHSETPNF
CDR3nt: TGTGCCAGCAGCTTCCATAGCGAAACCCCGAACTTC

v_gene: TRBV4-3
d_gene: TRBD2
abundance: few
j_gene: TRBJ2-1
CDR3aa: CASSPRGGSSGSSYNEQFF
CDR3nt: TGCGCCAGCAGCCCAAGGGGGGGGTCGAGCGGGAGCTCCTACAATGAGCAGTTCTTC

v_gene: TRBV7-2
d_gene: .
abundance: many
j_gene: TRBJ1-1
CDR3aa: CASSLAQGRNTEAFF
CDR3nt: TGTGCCAGCAGCTTAGCACAGGGTAGGAACACTGAAGCTTTCTTT

v_gene: TRBV7-2
d_gene: TRBD2
abundance: many
j_gene: TRBJ2-3
CDR3aa: CASSFPKTTSGSTDTQYF
CDR3nt: TGTGCCAGCAGCTTTCCAAAAACGACTAGCGGGAGCACAGATACGCAGTATTTT

v_gene: TRBV28
d_gene: .
abundance: few
j_gene: TRBJ2-7
CDR3aa: CASSPLFTASDEQYF
CDR3nt: TGTGCCAGCAGTCCGCTATTCACTGCTAGCGACGAGCAGTACTTC

v_gene: TRBV6-2/TRBV6-3
d_gene: .
abundance: .
j_gene: TRBJ1-2
CDR3aa: CASSYDSYNYGYTF
CDR3nt: TGTGCCAGCAGCTACGACTCTTACAACTATGGCTACACCTTC

v_gene: TRBV5-6
d_gene: TRBD1
abundance: many
j_gene: TRBJ2-3
CDR3aa: CASRGQGTDTQYF
CDR3nt: TGTGCCAGCAGGGGACAGGGCACAGATACGCAGTATTTT

v_gene: TRBV18
d_gene: TRBD2
abundance: many
j_gene: TRBJ2-3
CDR3aa: CASSLLTTSGSTDTQYF
CDR3nt: TGTGCCAGCTCACTACTCACGACTAGCGGGAGCACAGATACGCAGTATTTT

v_gene: TRBV23-1
d_gene: TRBD1
abundance: few
j_gene: TRBJ1-5
CDR3aa: CASSQSHLRDRGFNQPQHF
CDR3nt: TGCGCCAGCAGTCAGTCACACCTTAGGGACAGGGGTTTCAATCAGCCCCAGCATTTT

v_gene: TRBV7-2
d_gene: TRBD1
abundance: many
j_gene: TRBJ2-1
CDR3aa: CASSSRGQGANNEQFF
CDR3nt: TGTGCCAGCAGCTCTAGGGGACAGGGGGCCAACAATGAGCAGTTCTTC

v_gene: TRBV20-1
d_gene: .
abundance: many
j_gene: TRBJ2-3
CDR3aa: CSAMRKRFTDTQYF
CDR3nt: TGCAGTGCCATGAGAAAGCGGTTCACAGATACGCAGTATTTT

v_gene: TRBV12-3/TRBV12-4
d_gene: .
abundance: many
j_gene: TRBJ2-6
CDR3aa: CASSRYSGANVLTF
CDR3nt: TGTGCCAGCAGTAGGTATTCTGGGGCCAACGTCCTGACTTTC

v_gene: TRBV7-8
d_gene: .
abundance: many
j_gene: TRBJ2-7
CDR3aa: CASSLAVGYSYEQYF
CDR3nt: TGTGCCAGCAGCTTAGCGGTGGGGTACTCCTACGAGCAGTACTTC

v_gene: TRBV24-1
d_gene: .
abundance: many
j_gene: TRBJ2-5
CDR3aa: CATSDQTRGDLETQYF
CDR3nt: TGTGCCACCAGTGACCAAACAAGGGGGGACCTAGAGACCCAGTACTTC

v_gene: TRBV5-1
d_gene: .
abundance: many
j_gene: TRBJ2-7
CDR3aa: CASYLGGLVNDEQYF
CDR3nt: TGCGCCAGCTACCTAGGGGGACTGGTCAACGACGAGCAGTACTTC

v_gene: TRBV20-1
d_gene: .
abundance: many
j_gene: TRBJ2-3
CDR3aa: CSAPGPGSTDTQYF
CDR3nt: TGCAGTGCCCCAGGGCCGGGGTCCACAGATACGCAGTATTTT

v_gene: TRBV6-6
d_gene: TRBD1
abundance: many
j_gene: TRBJ1-4
CDR3aa: CASSPTGRGEKLFF
CDR3nt: TGTGCCAGCAGCCCGACAGGGCGAGGGGAAAAACTGTTTTTT

v_gene: TRBV27
d_gene: TRBD1
abundance: few
j_gene: TRBJ1-4
CDR3aa: CASSLSVWDRTEKLFF
CDR3nt: TGTGCCAGCAGTTTATCGGTATGGGACAGGACTGAAAAACTGTTTTTT

v_gene: TRBV29-1
d_gene: .
abundance: .
j_gene: TRBJ1-5
CDR3aa: CSVADGLLGNQPQHF
CDR3nt: TGCAGCGTCGCGGACGGACTACTCGGCAATCAGCCCCAGCATTTT

v_gene: TRBV30
d_gene: .
abundance: many
j_gene: TRBJ1-4
CDR3aa: CASDIATNEKLFF
CDR3nt: TGTGCCTCGGACATAGCGACTAATGAAAAACTGTTTTTT

v_gene: TRBV7-2
d_gene: .
abundance: many
j_gene: TRBJ1-5
CDR3aa: CASSPTGGTNQPQHF
CDR3nt: TGTGCCAGCAGCCCGACGGGTGGTACCAATCAGCCCCAGCATTTT

v_gene: TRBV5-4
d_gene: TRBD2
abundance: .
j_gene: TRBJ2-3
CDR3aa: CASSPRLAGVTDTQYF
CDR3nt: TGTGCCAGCAGCCCACGACTAGCGGGCGTCACAGATACGCAGTATTTT

v_gene: TRBV29-1
d_gene: .
abundance: many
j_gene: TRBJ2-7
CDR3aa: CSVARARYEQYF
CDR3nt: TGCAGCGTTGCCAGGGCTAGGTACGAGCAGTACTTC

v_gene: TRBV28
d_gene: .
abundance: many
j_gene: TRBJ1-5
CDR3aa: CASRPVGKSNQPQHF
CDR3nt: TGTGCCAGCAGGCCGGTGGGCAAGAGCAATCAGCCCCAGCATTTT

v_gene: TRBV3-2
d_gene: .
abundance: few
j_gene: TRBJ2-5
CDR3aa: CASSQDPGVRYCETQYF
CDR3nt: TGTGCCAGCAGCCAAGATCCGGGGGTACGGTATTGTGAGACCCAGTACTTC

v_gene: TRBV12-5
d_gene: .
abundance: .
j_gene: TRBJ2-1
CDR3aa: CASGLSRLTNEQFF
CDR3nt: TGTGCTAGTGGACTCTCTCGATTGACAAATGAGCAGTTCTTC

v_gene: TRBV10-3
d_gene: .
abundance: few
j_gene: TRBJ1-1
CDR3aa: CAIRKTDGDTEAFF
CDR3nt: TGTGCCATCAGGAAGACCGACGGGGACACTGAAGCTTTCTTT

v_gene: TRBV27
d_gene: .
abundance: many
j_gene: TRBJ2-1
CDR3aa: CASSWTGATYNEQFF
CDR3nt: TGTGCCAGCAGTTGGACGGGAGCCACCTACAATGAGCAGTTCTTC

v_gene: TRBV12-3/TRBV12-4
d_gene: .
abundance: many
j_gene: TRBJ2-3
CDR3aa: CASSLADTQYF
CDR3nt: TGTGCCAGCAGTTTGGCAGATACGCAGTATTTT

v_gene: TRBV3-1
d_gene: TRBD2
abundance: few
j_gene: TRBJ2-7
CDR3aa: CASSQDLGLAAHPGEQYF
CDR3nt: TGTGCCAGCAGCCAAGATCTAGGGCTAGCGGCCCATCCGGGCGAGCAGTACTTC

v_gene: TRBV20-1
d_gene: .
abundance: medium-sized
j_gene: TRBJ1-6
CDR3aa: CSASRDRFSSYNSPLHF
CDR3nt: TGCAGTGCTAGCCGCGACAGGTTTTCCTCCTATAATTCACCCCTCCACTTT

v_gene: TRBV7-9
d_gene: TRBD1
abundance: many
j_gene: TRBJ2-4
CDR3aa: CASSSTGPPRAIQYF
CDR3nt: TGTGCCAGCAGCTCGACAGGGCCGCCCCGGGCCATTCAGTACTTC

v_gene: TRBV7-8
d_gene: .
abundance: few
j_gene: TRBJ2-7
CDR3aa: CASSARTVLYEQYF
CDR3nt: TGTGCCAGCAGCGCCAGGACAGTCCTCTACGAGCAGTACTTC

v_gene: TRBV14
d_gene: .
abundance: many
j_gene: TRBJ2-7
CDR3aa: CASSQDAFRGRYEQYF
CDR3nt: TGTGCCAGCAGCCAAGATGCATTTCGGGGGCGCTACGAGCAGTACTTC

v_gene: TRBV5-1
d_gene: .
abundance: many
j_gene: TRBJ2-7
CDR3aa: CASSFAGSSYEQYF
CDR3nt: TGCGCCAGCAGCTTTGCAGGCAGCTCCTACGAGCAGTACTTC

v_gene: TRBV6-2/TRBV6-3
d_gene: TRBD2
abundance: .
j_gene: TRBJ2-3
CDR3aa: CASSYPKTTSGRGSDTQYF
CDR3nt: TGTGCCAGCAGTTACCCCAAGACTACTAGCGGGAGGGGGTCAGATACGCAGTATTTT

v_gene: TRBV27
d_gene: TRBD2
abundance: many
j_gene: TRBJ2-7
CDR3aa: CASTPLAGFTSYEQYF
CDR3nt: TGTGCCAGCACCCCTCTAGCGGGATTCACGTCCTACGAGCAGTACTTC

v_gene: TRBV3-1
d_gene: TRBD2
abundance: many
j_gene: TRBJ2-1
CDR3aa: CASSPKTSGGGREQFF
CDR3nt: TGTGCCAGCAGCCCAAAGACTAGCGGAGGAGGGAGGGAGCAGTTCTTC

v_gene: TRBV6-2/TRBV6-3
d_gene: .
abundance: .
j_gene: TRBJ2-3
CDR3aa: CASSYPIGARSDTQYF
CDR3nt: TGTGCCAGCAGTTACCCCATTGGTGCCCGATCAGATACGCAGTATTTT

v_gene: TRBV7-9
d_gene: .
abundance: few
j_gene: TRBJ2-7
CDR3aa: CASSYPPNLYEQYF
CDR3nt: TGTGCCAGCAGCTACCCCCCTAACCTATACGAGCAGTACTTC

v_gene: TRBV5-1
d_gene: TRBD2
abundance: many
j_gene: TRBJ2-5
CDR3aa: CASSSGGAGETQYF
CDR3nt: TGCGCCAGCAGCTCAGGCGGAGCGGGGGAGACCCAGTACTTC

v_gene: TRBV5-5
d_gene: .
abundance: .
j_gene: TRBJ1-1
CDR3aa: CASSLNGFRTEAFF
CDR3nt: TGTGCCAGCAGCCTCAATGGGTTTCGCACTGAAGCTTTCTTT

v_gene: TRBV3-1
d_gene: .
abundance: few
j_gene: TRBJ1-6
CDR3aa: CASSREGNSPLHF
CDR3nt: TGTGCCAGCAGCCGAGAGGGAAATTCACCCCTCCACTTT

v_gene: TRBV6-6
d_gene: TRBD1
abundance: few
j_gene: TRBJ2-1
CDR3aa: CASSFLRGLHNEQFF
CDR3nt: TGTGCCAGCAGTTTCCTCAGGGGGCTCCACAATGAGCAGTTCTTC